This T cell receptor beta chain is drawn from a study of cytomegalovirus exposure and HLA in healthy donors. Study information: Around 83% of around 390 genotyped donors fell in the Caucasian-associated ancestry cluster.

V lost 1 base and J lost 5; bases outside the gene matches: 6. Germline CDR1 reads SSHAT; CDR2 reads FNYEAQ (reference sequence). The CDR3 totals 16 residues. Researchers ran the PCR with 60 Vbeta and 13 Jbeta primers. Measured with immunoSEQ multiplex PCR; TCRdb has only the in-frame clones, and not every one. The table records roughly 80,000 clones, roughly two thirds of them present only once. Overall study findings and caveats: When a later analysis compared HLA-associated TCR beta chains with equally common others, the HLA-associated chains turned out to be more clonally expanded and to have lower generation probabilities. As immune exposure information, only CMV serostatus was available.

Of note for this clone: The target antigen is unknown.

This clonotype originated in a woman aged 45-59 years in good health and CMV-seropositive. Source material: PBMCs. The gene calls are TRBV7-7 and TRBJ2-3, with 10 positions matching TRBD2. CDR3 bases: TGTGCCAGCAGCTTAGGTAGTAGCGGGGGGAGAGATACGCAGTATTTT. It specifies CASSLGSSGGRDTQYF.